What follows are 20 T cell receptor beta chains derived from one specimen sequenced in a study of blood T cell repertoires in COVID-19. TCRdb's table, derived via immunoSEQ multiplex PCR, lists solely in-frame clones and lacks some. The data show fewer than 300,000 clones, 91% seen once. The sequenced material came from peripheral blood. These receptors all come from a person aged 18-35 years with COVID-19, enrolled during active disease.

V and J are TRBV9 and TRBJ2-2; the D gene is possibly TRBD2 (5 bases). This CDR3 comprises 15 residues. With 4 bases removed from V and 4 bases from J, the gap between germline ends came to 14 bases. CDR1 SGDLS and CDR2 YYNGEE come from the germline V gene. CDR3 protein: CASSPLGEPTGELFF. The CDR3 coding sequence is TGTGCCAGCAGCCCCCTTGGGGAGCCCACCGGGGAGCTGTTTTTT.

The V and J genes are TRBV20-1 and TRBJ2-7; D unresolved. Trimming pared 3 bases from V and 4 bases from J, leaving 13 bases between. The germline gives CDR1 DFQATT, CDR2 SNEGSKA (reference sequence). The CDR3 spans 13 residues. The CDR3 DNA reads TGCAGTGCTAGTGACCCCCCCCCTTACGAGCAGTACTTC. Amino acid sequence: CSASDPPPYEQYF.

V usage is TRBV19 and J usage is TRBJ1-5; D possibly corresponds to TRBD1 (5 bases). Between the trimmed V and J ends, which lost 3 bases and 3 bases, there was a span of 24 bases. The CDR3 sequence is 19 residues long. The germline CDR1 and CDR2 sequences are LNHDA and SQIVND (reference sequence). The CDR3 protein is CASSIERGRVVGYNQPQHF. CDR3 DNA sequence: TGTGCCAGTAGTATCGAGCGTGGCAGGGTTGTCGGATACAATCAGCCCCAGCATTTT.

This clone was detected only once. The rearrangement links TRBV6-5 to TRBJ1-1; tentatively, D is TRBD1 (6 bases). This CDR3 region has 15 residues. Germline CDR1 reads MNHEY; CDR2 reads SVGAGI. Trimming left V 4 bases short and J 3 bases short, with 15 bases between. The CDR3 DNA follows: TGTGCCAGCAGTTCCAGTACAGGGAACCACACTGAAGCTTTCTTT. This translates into CASSSSTGNHTEAFF.

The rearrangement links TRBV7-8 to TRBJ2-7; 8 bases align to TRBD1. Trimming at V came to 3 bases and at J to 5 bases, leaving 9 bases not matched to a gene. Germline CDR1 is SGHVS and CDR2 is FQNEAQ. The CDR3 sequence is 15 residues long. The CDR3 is CASSFDYGQGNEQYF. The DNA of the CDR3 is TGTGCCAGCAGCTTCGACTACGGACAGGGCAACGAGCAGTACTTC.

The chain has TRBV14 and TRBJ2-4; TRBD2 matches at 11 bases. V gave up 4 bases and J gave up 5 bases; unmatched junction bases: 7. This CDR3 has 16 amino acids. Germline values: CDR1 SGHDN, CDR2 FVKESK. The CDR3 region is CASSLGLADPENIQYF. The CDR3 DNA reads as TGTGCCAGCAGCCTGGGACTAGCGGACCCAGAAAACATTCAGTACTTC.

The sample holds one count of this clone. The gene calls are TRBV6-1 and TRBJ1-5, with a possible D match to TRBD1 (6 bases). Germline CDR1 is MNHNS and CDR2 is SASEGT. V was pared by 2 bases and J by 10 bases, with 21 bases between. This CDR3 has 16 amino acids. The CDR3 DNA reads TGTGCCAGCAGTGAAATTACCGAGGACAGACTTAAACCCCAGCATTTT. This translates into CASSEITEDRLKPQHF.

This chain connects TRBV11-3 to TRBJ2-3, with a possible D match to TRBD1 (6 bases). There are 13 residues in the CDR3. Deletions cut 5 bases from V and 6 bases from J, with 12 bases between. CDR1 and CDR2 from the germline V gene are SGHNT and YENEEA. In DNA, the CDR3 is TGTGCCAGCAGCCTATCCCAGGGGGATACGCAGTATTTT. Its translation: CASSLSQGDTQYF.

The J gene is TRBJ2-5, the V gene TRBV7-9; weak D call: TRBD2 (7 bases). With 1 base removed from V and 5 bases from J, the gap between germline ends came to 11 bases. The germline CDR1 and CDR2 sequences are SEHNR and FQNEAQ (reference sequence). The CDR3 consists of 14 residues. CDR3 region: CASSLGGGAETQYF. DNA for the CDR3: TGTGCCAGCAGCTTAGGCGGGGGCGCGGAGACCCAGTACTTC.

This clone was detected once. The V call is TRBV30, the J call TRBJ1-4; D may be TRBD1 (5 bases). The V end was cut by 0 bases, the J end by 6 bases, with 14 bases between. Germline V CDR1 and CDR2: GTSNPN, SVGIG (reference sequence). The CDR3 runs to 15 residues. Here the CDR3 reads CAWSVPNRRDEKLFF. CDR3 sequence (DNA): TGTGCCTGGAGTGTACCGAACAGGCGTGATGAAAAACTGTTTTTT.

The CDR3 is CASSQERTVDQPQHF. DNA of the CDR3: TGTGCCAGCAGCCAAGAGAGGACAGTGGATCAGCCCCAGCATTTT. The rearrangement links TRBV3-1 (or the pseudogene TRBV3-2) to TRBJ1-5; D may be TRBD1 (6 bases). Germline V gives CDR1 LGHDT, CDR2 YNNKEL (reference sequence). This CDR3 spans 15 amino acids. Trimming cost V 0 bases and J 5 bases, with 11 bases left between them.

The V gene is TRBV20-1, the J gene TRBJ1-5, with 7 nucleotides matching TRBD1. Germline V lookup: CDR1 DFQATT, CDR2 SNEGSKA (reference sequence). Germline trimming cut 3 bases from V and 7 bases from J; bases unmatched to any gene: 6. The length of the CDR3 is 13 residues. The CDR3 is CSASTGVAQPQHF. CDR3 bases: TGCAGTGCTAGTACAGGGGTAGCGCAGCCCCAGCATTTT.

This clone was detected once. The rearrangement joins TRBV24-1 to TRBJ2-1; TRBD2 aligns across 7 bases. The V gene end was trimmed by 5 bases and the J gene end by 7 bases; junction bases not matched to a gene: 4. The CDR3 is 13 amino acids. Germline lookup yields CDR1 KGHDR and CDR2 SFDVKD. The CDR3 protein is CATSGGLPNEQFF. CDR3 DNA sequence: TGTGCCACCAGTGGGGGACTACCTAATGAGCAGTTCTTC.

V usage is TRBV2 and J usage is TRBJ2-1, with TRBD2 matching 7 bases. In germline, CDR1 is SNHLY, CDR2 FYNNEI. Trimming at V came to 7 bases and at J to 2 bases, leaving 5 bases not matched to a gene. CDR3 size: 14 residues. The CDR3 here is CASKVGGPYNEQFF. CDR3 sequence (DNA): TGTGCCAGCAAAGTGGGAGGGCCCTACAATGAGCAGTTCTTC.

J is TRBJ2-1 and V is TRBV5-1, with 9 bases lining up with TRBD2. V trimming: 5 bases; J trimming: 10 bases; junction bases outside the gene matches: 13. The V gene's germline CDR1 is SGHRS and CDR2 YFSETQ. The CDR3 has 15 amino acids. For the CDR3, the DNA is TGCGCCAGCAGTATTAGCGGGAGCTCTCCAGAAGAGCAGTTCTTC. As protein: CASSISGSSPEEQFF.

As DNA, the CDR3 is TGTGCCAGCAGTTACTTATCAGTGATTAGCAATCAGCCCCAGCATTTT. Encoded protein: CASSYLSVISNQPQHF. The rearrangement joins TRBV6-2 or TRBV6-3 to TRBJ1-5; D ambiguous. The CDR3 runs 16 residues. The germline V gene encodes CDR1 MNHEY and CDR2 SVGEGT. The V end was cut by 1 base, the J end by 0 bases, with 10 bases between.

DNA of the CDR3: TGTGCCAGCAGACAAGACAGGGGGTCCACCTACGAGCAGTACTTC. Translation gives CASRQDRGSTYEQYF. The chain carries TRBV6-5 and TRBJ2-7, with 9 nucleotides matching TRBD1. The CDR3 spans 15 residues. Germline V gene lookup returns CDR1 MNHEY and CDR2 SVGAGI. Trimming took 6 bases from V and 2 from J; bases not matched to a gene: 8.

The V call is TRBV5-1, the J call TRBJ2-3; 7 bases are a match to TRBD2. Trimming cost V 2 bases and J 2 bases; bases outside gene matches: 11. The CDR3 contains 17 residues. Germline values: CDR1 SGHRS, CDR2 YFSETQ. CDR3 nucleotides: TGCGCCAGCAGCTTACCAGCCCCGACTAGCCACACAGATACGCAGTATTTT. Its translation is CASSLPAPTSHTDTQYF.

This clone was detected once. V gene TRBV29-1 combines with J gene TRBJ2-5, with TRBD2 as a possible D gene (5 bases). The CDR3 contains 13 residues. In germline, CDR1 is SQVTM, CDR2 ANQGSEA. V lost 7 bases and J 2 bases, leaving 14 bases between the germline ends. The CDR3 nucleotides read TGCAGCGCCGGGTCCCAGCGGCAAGAGACCCAGTACTTC. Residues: CSAGSQRQETQYF.

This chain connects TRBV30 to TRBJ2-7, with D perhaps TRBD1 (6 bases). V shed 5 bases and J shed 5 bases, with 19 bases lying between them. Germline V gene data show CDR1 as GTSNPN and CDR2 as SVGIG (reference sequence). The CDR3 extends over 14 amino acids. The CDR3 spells CAWANLNRANEQYF. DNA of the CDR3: TGTGCCTGGGCTAATCTGAACAGGGCTAACGAGCAGTACTTC.